The present TCR beta chain was sequenced within a study of blood T cell repertoires in COVID-19. As for the study in general: Spain, Italy and the United States supplied samples that represented acute and convalescent COVID-19. From T cells, B-cell-depleted T cells, or PBMCs came the material, which was cDNA or gDNA.

Authors' analysis steps: From reference gene primer amplification, estimates of nucleated cell counts were derived. Using immunoSEQ multiplex PCR, the repertoire was profiled, and TCRdb retains in-frame clones only, with some absent. Clone size and V and J calls were adopted from that table, with D and trimming inferred from the DNA. This table has over 100,000 clones, roughly 92% appearing once. Seattle patient enrollment occurred during active infection, with longitudinal follow-up thereafter. This sequence was found in a woman aged 45-60 years with COVID-19, enrolled during active disease. Specimen: peripheral blood.

CDR3 sequence reads: CASSDRLYTEAFF. DNA for the CDR3: TGTGCCAGCAGTGACCGTTTATACACTGAAGCTTTCTTT. V gene TRBV6-4 combines with J gene TRBJ1-1; D unresolved. The length of the CDR3 is 13 residues. Germline CDR1 and CDR2: MRHNA and SNTAGT. V shed 2 bases and J shed 3 bases, with 7 bases lying between them.